This T cell receptor (beta chain) was identified in a study of CD4 T cells in relation to SARS-CoV-2 and coronaviruses. Deep TCR-beta sequencing used DNA from uncultured naive and memory CD4+ T cells. Clones were sequenced by immunoSEQ multiplex PCR, and TCRdb holds only the in-frame ones, with some missing. Altogether approximately 60,000 clones are present, just over 90% being singletons, with the ten largest covering 0.4%. Naive and memory CD4+ T cells came from enriched cryopreserved PBMCs. CDR3 length: 13 residues. Trimming removed 10 bases from V and 1 base from J, with 13 bases in between. Germline CDR1 SGHTS, CDR2 YDEGEE.

The source is an adult with COVID-19. The specimen was naive CD4+ T cells from PBMCs. The subset here: naive CD4+ T cells isolated by negative enrichment. The V and J genes are TRBV5-8 and TRBJ2-3; possible D gene TRBD2, 6 bases. The CDR3, as DNA: TGTGCCGATGGGGGAGGACGCACAGATACGCAGTATTTT. Translation: CADGGGRTDTQYF.